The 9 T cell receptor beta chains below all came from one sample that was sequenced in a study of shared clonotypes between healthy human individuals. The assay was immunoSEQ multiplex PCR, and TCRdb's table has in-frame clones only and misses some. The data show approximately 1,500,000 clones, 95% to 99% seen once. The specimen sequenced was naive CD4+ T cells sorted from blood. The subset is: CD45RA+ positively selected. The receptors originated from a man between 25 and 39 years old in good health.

This CDR3 is CASSLVRAGADTQYF. DNA for the CDR3: TGCGCCAGCAGCTTGGTCCGGGCGGGAGCGGATACGCAGTATTTT. The chain couples TRBV5-1 to TRBJ2-3; 7 bases match TRBD2. Germline V gene lookup returns CDR1 SGHRS and CDR2 YFSETQ. This CDR3 spans 15 amino acids. Trimming at V came to 0 bases and at J to 6 bases, leaving 7 bases not matched to a gene.

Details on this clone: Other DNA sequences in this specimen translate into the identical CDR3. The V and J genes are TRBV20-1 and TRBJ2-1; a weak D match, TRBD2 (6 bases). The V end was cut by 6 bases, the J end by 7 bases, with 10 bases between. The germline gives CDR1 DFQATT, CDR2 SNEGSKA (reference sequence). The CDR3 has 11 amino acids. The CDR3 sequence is CSARLVNEQFF. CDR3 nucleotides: TGCAGTGCCAGACTAGTTAATGAGCAGTTCTTC.

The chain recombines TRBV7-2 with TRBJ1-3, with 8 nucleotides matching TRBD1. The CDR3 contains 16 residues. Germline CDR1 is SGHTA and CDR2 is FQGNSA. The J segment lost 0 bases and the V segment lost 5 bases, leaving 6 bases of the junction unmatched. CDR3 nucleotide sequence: TGTGCCAGCAGCCAGCAAACAGGGGGCTCTGGAAACACCATATATTTT. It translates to CASSQQTGGSGNTIYF.

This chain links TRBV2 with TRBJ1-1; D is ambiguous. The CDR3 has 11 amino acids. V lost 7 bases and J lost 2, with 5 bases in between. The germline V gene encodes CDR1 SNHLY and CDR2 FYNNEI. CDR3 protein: CASTENTEAFF. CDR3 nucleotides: TGTGCCAGCACAGAAAACACTGAAGCTTTCTTT.

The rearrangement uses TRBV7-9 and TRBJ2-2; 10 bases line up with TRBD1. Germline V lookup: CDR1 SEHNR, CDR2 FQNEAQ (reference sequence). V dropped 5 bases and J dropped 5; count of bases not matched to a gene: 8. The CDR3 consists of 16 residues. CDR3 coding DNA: TGTGCCAGCAGCATCTCCGGACAGGGGGTAACCGGGGAGCTGTTTTTT. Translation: CASSISGQGVTGELFF.

CDR3 loop: CATSGQFF. The CDR3 DNA reads TGTGCCACCTCCGGGCAGTTCTTC. The chain couples TRBV28 to TRBJ2-1, with unresolved D. The CDR3 consists of 8 residues. Trimming cost V 10 bases and J 12 bases, with 7 bases left between them. Germline V gene sequence: CDR1 MDHEN, CDR2 SYDVKM.

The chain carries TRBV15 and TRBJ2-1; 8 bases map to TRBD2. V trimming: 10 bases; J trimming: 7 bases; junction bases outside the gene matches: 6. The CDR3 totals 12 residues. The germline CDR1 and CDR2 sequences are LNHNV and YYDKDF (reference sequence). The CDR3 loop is CAISGKGNEQFF. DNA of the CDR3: TGTGCCATTAGCGGGAAAGGGAATGAGCAGTTCTTC.

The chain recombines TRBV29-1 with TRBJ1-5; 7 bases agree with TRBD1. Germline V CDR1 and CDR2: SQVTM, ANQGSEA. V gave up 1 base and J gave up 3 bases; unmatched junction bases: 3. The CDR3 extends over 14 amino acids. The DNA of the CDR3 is TGCAGCGTTGAAGGGACAGGCGACAATCAGCCCCAGCATTTT. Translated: CSVEGTGDNQPQHF.

CDR3 sequence: CASSPRTIHTGELFF. The CDR3 DNA sequence: TGTGCCAGCAGTCCACGGACTATCCACACCGGGGAGCTGTTTTTT. This chain joins TRBV27 and TRBJ2-2, with TRBD2 as a possible D gene (6 bases). Germline lookup yields CDR1 MNHEY and CDR2 SMNVEV (reference sequence). V lost 5 bases and J 3 bases, leaving 13 bases between the germline ends. CDR3 length: 15 amino acids.